Listed here are 9 T cell receptor beta chains from one sample, sequenced in a study of blood T cell repertoires in COVID-19. The data were produced by immunoSEQ multiplex PCR, yet TCRdb's version contains in-frame clones alone and is incomplete. This sample has hundreds of thousands of clones, with 75% to 85% found just once. The source material was peripheral blood. These receptors were taken from a woman in her seventies with acute or convalescent COVID-19.

The V call is TRBV28, the J call TRBJ1-5, with 8 positions matching TRBD1. The CDR3 loop spans 13 amino acids. Germline V lookup: CDR1 MDHEN, CDR2 SYDVKM. Losses at the gene ends were 8 bases for V and 7 bases for J; bases not matched to a gene: 7. The CDR3 coding sequence is TGTGCCAGCTGGACAGGGTGGAACCAGCCCCAGCATTTT. Translated: CASWTGWNQPQHF.

The J gene is TRBJ1-2, the V gene TRBV10-3; TRBD1 matches 9 bases. CDR3 size: 15 residues. Germline values: CDR1 ENHRY, CDR2 SYGVKD. V lost 7 bases, J lost 6 bases, and 12 bases stayed unmatched. CDR3: CAINGPGQGLDGYTF. The DNA for the CDR3 is TGTGCCATCAATGGACCGGGACAGGGTTTGGATGGCTACACCTTC.

The rearrangement joins TRBV5-5 to TRBJ1-1, with 11 bases matching TRBD1. In germline, CDR1 is SGHKS, CDR2 YYEKEE (reference sequence). CDR3 length: 16 amino acids. J was trimmed by 4 bases and V by 4 bases; bases with no gene match: 9. The CDR3 region has the DNA TGTGCCAGCAGCAGAGATACCGGGACAGGGGGCACTGAAGCTTTCTTT. Its translation: CASSRDTGTGGTEAFF.

V and J are TRBV7-9 and TRBJ1-1; TRBD1 might be the D (6 bases). This CDR3 spans 12 amino acids. The germline CDR1 and CDR2 sequences are SEHNR and FQNEAQ (reference sequence). V lost 5 bases and J lost 7, with 11 bases in between. CDR3 sequence: CASSPGVGEAFF. CDR3 sequence (DNA): TGTGCCAGCAGCCCAGGGGTGGGTGAAGCTTTCTTT. Together with reference TRBV7-9 and TRBJ1-1, the CDR3 gives the full variable domain: DTGVSQNPRHKITKRGQNVTFRCDPISEHNRLYWYRQTLGQGPEFLTYFQNEAQLEKSRLLSDRFSAERPKGSFSTLEIQRTEQGDSAMYLCASSPGVGEAFFGQGTRLTVV.

This clone came up a few times. The chain links TRBV6-5 to TRBJ1-4; 8 nucleotides align to TRBD1. The trim removed 6 bases at V and 3 bases at J, leaving 6 bases unmatched. The CDR3 is 15 amino acids. CDR1 and CDR2 (germline): MNHEY, SVGAGI. CDR3 in amino acids: CASSDSTGANEKLFF. CDR3 nucleotides: TGTGCCAGCAGCGACTCGACAGGGGCTAATGAAAAACTGTTTTTT.

As to this clone: Other DNA sequences within the sample encode an identical CDR3. The rearrangement uses TRBV4-3 and TRBJ1-3; D ambiguous. CDR1 is LGHNA, CDR2 YSLEER, per germline. The CDR3 loop spans 16 amino acids. Trimming removed 0 bases from V and 0 bases from J, with 9 bases in between. DNA of the CDR3: TGCGCCAGCAGCCAAGATCGGTTAAACTCTGGAAACACCATATATTTT. This sequence encodes CASSQDRLNSGNTIYF.

The rearrangement links TRBV5-1 to TRBJ1-4, with D maybe TRBD1 (6 bases). Trimming shortened V by 1 base and J by 4 bases, and 11 bases separated the two germline ends. The CDR3 spans 15 residues. CDR1 is SGHRS, CDR2 YFSETQ, per germline. CDR3 sequence (DNA): TGCGCCAGCAGCTTGAATACAGGGCTTAATGAAAAACTGTTTTTT. Translated: CASSLNTGLNEKLFF.

The CDR3 loop reads CATSAGTYEQYF. For the CDR3, the DNA is TGTGCCACCAGTGCGGGTACCTACGAGCAGTACTTC. The gene calls are TRBV24-1 and TRBJ2-7; D gene uncertain. Germline lookup yields CDR1 KGHDR and CDR2 SFDVKD. V shed 5 bases and J shed 2 bases, with 6 bases lying between them. The CDR3 contains 12 residues.

The chain is built from TRBV6-5 and TRBJ1-1, with a possible D match to TRBD1 (5 bases). Germline V CDR1 and CDR2: MNHEY, SVGAGI. With 8 bases removed from V and 8 bases from J, the gap between germline ends came to 9 bases. This CDR3 is built from 10 residues. For the CDR3, the DNA is TGTGCCAGCGGCTGGACAGAAGCTTTCTTT. Protein product: CASGWTEAFF.